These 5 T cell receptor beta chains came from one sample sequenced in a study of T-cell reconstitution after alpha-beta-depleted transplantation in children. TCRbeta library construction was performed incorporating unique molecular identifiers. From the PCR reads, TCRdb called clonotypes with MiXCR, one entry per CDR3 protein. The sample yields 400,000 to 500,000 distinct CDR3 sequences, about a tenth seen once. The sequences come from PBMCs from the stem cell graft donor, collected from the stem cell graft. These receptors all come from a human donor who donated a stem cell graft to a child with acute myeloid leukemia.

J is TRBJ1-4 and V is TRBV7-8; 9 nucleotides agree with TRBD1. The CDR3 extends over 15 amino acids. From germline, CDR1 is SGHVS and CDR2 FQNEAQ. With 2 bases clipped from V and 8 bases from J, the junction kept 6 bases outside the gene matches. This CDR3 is CASSLYGTGNEKLFF. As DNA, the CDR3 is TGTGCCAGCAGCTTATATGGGACAGGGAACGAAAAACTGTTTTTT.

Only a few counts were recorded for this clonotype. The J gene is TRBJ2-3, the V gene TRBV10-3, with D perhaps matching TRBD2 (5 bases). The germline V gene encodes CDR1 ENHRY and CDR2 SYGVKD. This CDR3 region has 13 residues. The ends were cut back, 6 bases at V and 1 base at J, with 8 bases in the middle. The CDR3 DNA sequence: TGTGCCATCAGGACGAGGGGCACAGATACGCAGTATTTT. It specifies CAIRTRGTDTQYF.

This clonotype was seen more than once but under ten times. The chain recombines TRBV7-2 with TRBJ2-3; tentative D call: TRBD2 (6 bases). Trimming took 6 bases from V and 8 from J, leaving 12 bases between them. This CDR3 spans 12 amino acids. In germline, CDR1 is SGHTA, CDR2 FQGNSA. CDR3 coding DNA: TGTGCCAGCAGGGCCCTGGGAGGTACGCAGTATTTT. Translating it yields CASRALGGTQYF.

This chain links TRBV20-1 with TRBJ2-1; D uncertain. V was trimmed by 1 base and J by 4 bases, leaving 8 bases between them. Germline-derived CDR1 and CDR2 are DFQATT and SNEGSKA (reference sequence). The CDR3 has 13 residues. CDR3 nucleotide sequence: TGCAGTGCTAGAGGAGCAGGATACAATGAGCAGTTCTTC. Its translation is CSARGAGYNEQFF.

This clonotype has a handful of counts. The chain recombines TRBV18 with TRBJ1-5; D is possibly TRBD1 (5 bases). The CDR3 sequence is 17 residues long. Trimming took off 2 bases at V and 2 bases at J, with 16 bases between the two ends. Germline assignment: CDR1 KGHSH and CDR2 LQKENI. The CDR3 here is CASSPKAGQGGNQPQHF. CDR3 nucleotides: TGTGCCAGCTCACCAAAGGCGGGGCAGGGCGGCAATCAGCCCCAGCATTTT.